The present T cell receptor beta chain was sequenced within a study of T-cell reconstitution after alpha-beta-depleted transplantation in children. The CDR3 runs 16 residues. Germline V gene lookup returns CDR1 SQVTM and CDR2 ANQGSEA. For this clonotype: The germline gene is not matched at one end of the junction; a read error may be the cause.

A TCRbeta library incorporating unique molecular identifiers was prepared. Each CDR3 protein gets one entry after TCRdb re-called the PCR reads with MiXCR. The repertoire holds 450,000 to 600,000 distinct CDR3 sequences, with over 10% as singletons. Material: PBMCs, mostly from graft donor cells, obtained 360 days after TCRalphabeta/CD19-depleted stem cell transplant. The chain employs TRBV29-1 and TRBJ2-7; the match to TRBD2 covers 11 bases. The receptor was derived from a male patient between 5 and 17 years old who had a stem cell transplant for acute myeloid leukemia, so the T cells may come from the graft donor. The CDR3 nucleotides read TGCAGCGTTGTTACTAGCGGGAGTCGTAGCACCTACAAGCAGTACTTC. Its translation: CSVVTSGSRSTYKQYF.